This T cell receptor (beta chain) was obtained from a study of T-cell memory formation after mild COVID-19. V lost 4 bases and J lost 0, with 10 bases in between. Germline V gene lookup returns CDR1 MGHRA and CDR2 YSYEKL. CDR3 length: 15 residues. This clonotype was seen repeatedly, ten times or more. UMIs and sample barcodes were carried by the TCR alpha and TCR beta cDNA libraries that 5'RACE produced using constant-segment primers. Each CDR3 protein is one row after TCRdb ran MiXCR on the 5' RACE reads. The sample holds 350,000 to 400,000 distinct CDR3 sequences, roughly an eighth seen once. This sequence originates from a man between 18 and 29 years old who had mild COVID-19 (a few samples of this study predate the infection). Cell type and time point are not known. V gene TRBV4-1 combines with J gene TRBJ1-3; D ambiguous. The sample taken for sequencing was PBMCs or a T cell subset sorted from them (not recorded which). This CDR3 reads CASSLPRSSGNTIYF. The CDR3 nucleotides are TGCGCCAGCAGCCTGCCGAGGTCCTCTGGAAACACCATATATTTT.